The next 32 T cell receptor beta chains were all read from a single sample in a study of lymphopenia after photon versus proton radiotherapy (dated 2019 in TCRdb). Receptors were amplified or captured by the immunoSEQ multiplex PCR assay. Imported from immuneACCESS, the table was reduced by TCRdb to in-frame sequences with V and J called. These copies leave out some clones; in studies compared against another copy, an unresolved V gene accounts for under half, and the cause of the remainder is not known. This sample is represented by some 70,000 clones; around 87% of them were singletons. 11% of the sample comes from the top ten. Specimen: peripheral blood, collected from a patient treated with proton-based radiotherapy. Every receptor here comes from an elderly man with esophageal cancer.

This clone was observed once. The CDR3 DNA reads TGTGCCAGCAGCTTAGTGAGGGGGGGACTTTCAAACACTGAAGCTTTCTTT. This sequence encodes CASSLVRGGLSNTEAFF. This chain uses TRBV7-9 with TRBJ1-1; the D gene is possibly TRBD1 (6 bases). Germline V CDR1 and CDR2: SEHNR, FQNEAQ (reference sequence). The CDR3 spans 17 residues. Between the trimmed V and J ends, which lost 1 base and 2 bases, there was a span of 17 bases.

The chain links TRBV14 to TRBJ2-5; 8 bases are a match to TRBD1. Germline CDR1 is SGHDN and CDR2 is FVKESK. The CDR3 spans 14 residues. After removal of 8 bases from V and 5 bases from J, the junction contained 10 bases not matched to a gene. The chain's CDR3 is CASGLTGVGETQYF. The CDR3, as DNA: TGTGCCAGCGGACTGACAGGGGTCGGGGAGACCCAGTACTTC.

V gene TRBV14 combines with J gene TRBJ2-2; TRBD1 matches at 7 bases. V lost 0 bases, J lost 3 bases, and 10 bases stayed unmatched. Germline V gene data show CDR1 as SGHDN and CDR2 as FVKESK. This CDR3 has 18 residues. CDR3 loop: CASSQDLIQGTYTGELFF. DNA of the CDR3: TGTGCCAGCAGCCAAGATTTAATACAGGGGACATACACCGGGGAGCTGTTTTTT.

The rearrangement uses TRBV21-1 and TRBJ1-3; the table's TRBD1 call for D was not verified on the DNA. TRBV21-1 is annotated as a pseudogene. The CDR3 consists of 19 residues. The CDR3 DNA sequence: TGTGCCAGCAGTATACCGGACAGGGTGCGTTTTACCTCTGGAAACACCATATATTTT. Its protein is CASSIPDRVRFTSGNTIYF.

The genes are TRBV18 and TRBJ2-2; TRBD2 might be the D (6 bases). This CDR3 is built from 15 residues. Trimming took off 1 base at V and 5 bases at J, with 11 bases between the two ends. Germline V gene sequence: CDR1 KGHSH, CDR2 LQKENI. This CDR3 reads CASSPLPGETGELFF. CDR3 coding DNA: TGTGCCAGCTCACCACTACCGGGGGAGACCGGGGAGCTGTTTTTT.

V gene TRBV6-4 combines with J gene TRBJ2-7; 8 bases are a match to TRBD1. V trimming: 4 bases; J trimming: 5 bases; junction bases outside the gene matches: 4. The V gene's germline CDR1 is MRHNA and CDR2 SNTAGT. CDR3 length equals 13 residues. CDR3 nucleotides: TGTGCCAGCAGTGTAGACAGGGGCGACGAGCAGTACTTC. Translating gives CASSVDRGDEQYF.

V and J are TRBV7-2 and TRBJ2-2; D is tentatively TRBD1 or TRBD2 (5 bases each). Germline lookup yields CDR1 SGHTA and CDR2 FQGNSA. Trimming removed 1 base at V and 2 bases at J, with 17 bases between. The CDR3 is 18 residues long. This CDR3 is CASSLDAATGANTGELFF. DNA for the CDR3: TGTGCCAGCAGCTTAGATGCCGCTACCGGGGCAAACACCGGGGAGCTGTTTTTT.

The chain joins TRBV9 to TRBJ2-5, with D tentatively TRBD1 (5 bases). V gave up 0 bases and J gave up 3 bases, with 9 bases separating them. The CDR3 consists of 14 residues. Germline CDR1 SGDLS, CDR2 YYNGEE. CDR3 sequence reads: CASSVVGAEETQYF. The CDR3, as DNA: TGTGCCAGCAGCGTAGTAGGGGCGGAAGAGACCCAGTACTTC.

In this sample, this clone turned up a few times. V and J are TRBV7-3 and TRBJ2-3; D may be TRBD2 (5 bases). V shed 4 bases and J shed 1 base, with 12 bases lying between them. The CDR3 has 15 amino acids. The germline CDR1 and CDR2 sequences are SGHTA and FQGTGA. The CDR3 bases are TGTGCCAGCAGCTCGTCGGGGAGACGCACAGATACGCAGTATTTT. It is translated as CASSSSGRRTDTQYF.

This chain links TRBV25-1 with TRBJ1-2, with 7 bases lining up with TRBD1. V lost 3 bases and J lost 8; bases outside the gene matches: 12. This CDR3 contains 15 residues. Germline values: CDR1 MGHDK, CDR2 SYGVNS. The CDR3 nucleotides read TGTGCCAGCAGTGATACCCGTGGACAGGCGCGGGGCTACACCTTC. Its protein is CASSDTRGQARGYTF.

This clone was seen once. The gene calls are TRBV5-1 and TRBJ2-7; D possibly uses TRBD1 or TRBD2 (5 bases each). V lost 2 bases to trimming and J lost 5 bases, with 17 bases between them. CDR1 is SGHRS and CDR2 is YFSETQ in the germline V gene. The CDR3 runs to 15 residues. CDR3 coding DNA: TGCGCCAGCAGCTTAATTGGGACCGGGTTAGACGAGCAGTACTTC. Its protein is CASSLIGTGLDEQYF.

The rearrangement uses TRBV14 and TRBJ1-2, with D unclear. Germline V gives CDR1 SGHDN, CDR2 FVKESK. The V end was cut by 4 bases, the J end by 8 bases, with 11 bases between. CDR3 length: 12 residues. CDR3 protein: CASSRGVNGYTF. CDR3 DNA: TGTGCCAGCAGCCGAGGAGTTAACGGCTACACCTTC. Supplemented by reference TRBV14 and TRBJ1-2, the full variable domain reads EAGVTQFPSHSVIEKGQTVTLRCDPISGHDNLYWYRRVMGKEIKFLLHFVKESKQDESGMPNNRFLAERTGGTYSTLKVQPAELEDSGVYFCASSRGVNGYTFGSGTRLTVV.

V is TRBV27 and J is TRBJ2-5; D might be TRBD1 or TRBD2, each matching 5 bases. The J call may be wrong; the DNA end is better matched by TRBJ2-7. CDR1 is MNHEY and CDR2 is SMNVEV in the germline V gene (reference sequence). The CDR3 runs to 11 residues. The CDR3, as DNA: TGTGCCAGCAGTCCGGGGCTCGAGCAGTACTTC. It is translated as CASSPGLEQYF.

This clone was detected a few times. This sequence joins TRBV6-5 and TRBJ1-1; D not certain. The CDR3 extends over 15 amino acids. V gave up 0 bases and J gave up 2 bases, with 10 bases separating them. Germline V lookup: CDR1 MNHEY, CDR2 SVGAGI. CDR3 in DNA: TGTGCCAGCAGTTACTCGAGCCGGGGAAACACTGAAGCTTTCTTT. It yields the protein CASSYSSRGNTEAFF.

The chain carries TRBV30 and TRBJ2-7, with D hard to call. The length of the CDR3 is 14 residues. Trimming stripped 3 bases from V and 2 bases from J, with 14 bases between. CDR1 and CDR2 (germline): GTSNPN, SVGIG (reference sequence). CDR3 DNA: TGTGCCTGGAGCAAGGGCTGGAAGACCTACGAGCAGTACTTC. It specifies CAWSKGWKTYEQYF.

V usage is TRBV7-9 and J usage is TRBJ1-1; D might be TRBD1 (6 bases). Germline V gives CDR1 SEHNR, CDR2 FQNEAQ (reference sequence). Trimming took off 4 bases at V and 5 bases at J, with 11 bases between the two ends. CDR3 length: 13 amino acids. CDR3 sequence reads: CASSSEGGTEAFF. The CDR3 DNA is TGTGCCAGCAGCTCAGAAGGGGGGACTGAAGCTTTCTTT. Full variable domain (outside the CDR3, taken from reference TRBV7-9 and TRBJ1-1): DTGVSQNPRHKITKRGQNVTFRCDPISEHNRLYWYRQTLGQGPEFLTYFQNEAQLEKSRLLSDRFSAERPKGSFSTLEIQRTEQGDSAMYLCASSSEGGTEAFFGQGTRLTVV.

CDR3 DNA sequence: TGTGCCATCAGTGAGCGGGGGGGCTTAGAAGAGACCCAGTACTTC. Its protein product is CAISERGGLEETQYF. V gene TRBV10-3 combines with J gene TRBJ2-5; 8 bases map to TRBD2. Germline CDR1 is ENHRY and CDR2 is SYGVKD. With 2 bases clipped from V and 3 bases from J, the junction kept 5 bases outside the gene matches. CDR3 length: 15 residues.

The chain joins TRBV7-8 to TRBJ2-5, with D perhaps being TRBD1 or TRBD2 (5 bases each). The germline V and J ends were trimmed by 2 bases and 5 bases, with 9 bases remaining between them. Germline V lookup: CDR1 SGHVS, CDR2 FQNEAQ. This CDR3 has 13 amino acids. The CDR3, as DNA: TGTGCCAGCAGCTTAACCAGGGAGGAGACCCAGTACTTC. This gives the protein CASSLTREETQYF.

The chain carries TRBV5-1 and TRBJ1-6, with 10 bases that match TRBD1. V shed 0 bases, J shed 8 bases, and the junction held 5 bases outside the gene matches. CDR1 and CDR2 (germline): SGHRS, YFSETQ. The CDR3 runs 16 residues. This chain's CDR3 is CASSLGDRGGDSPLHF. DNA for the CDR3: TGCGCCAGCAGCTTGGGGGACAGGGGAGGGGATTCACCCCTCCACTTT.

V and J are TRBV30 and TRBJ2-2; unclear D gene. The CDR3 is made up of 13 amino acids. Per the germline V gene, CDR1 is GTSNPN and CDR2 is SVGIG (reference sequence). Trimming removed 0 bases at V and 7 bases at J, with 9 bases between. The CDR3 nucleotides read TGTGCCTGGAGTGTCCAGGTACTCGGGGAGCTGTTTTTT. Protein sequence: CAWSVQVLGELFF.

The chain has TRBV9 and TRBJ1-1; TRBD1 matches at 7 bases. The CDR3 runs 13 residues. CDR1 and CDR2 from the germline V gene are SGDLS and YYNGEE. The V segment lost 3 bases and the J segment 1 base; nucleotides outside the gene matches: 0. CDR3 amino acids: CASSGQGNTEAFF. The DNA of the CDR3 is TGTGCCAGCAGCGGACAGGGGAACACTGAAGCTTTCTTT.

The rearrangement uses TRBV6-1 and TRBJ1-4; maybe TRBD1 (6 bases). This CDR3 region has 15 residues. Trimming took 3 bases from V and 8 from J, leaving 16 bases between them. Germline V gene lookup returns CDR1 MNHNS and CDR2 SASEGT. CDR3 in DNA: TGTGCCAGCAGTGACGGAAGGGCAGGGGACGAAAAACTGTTTTTT. Translation gives CASSDGRAGDEKLFF.

This rearrangement joins TRBV5-6 to TRBJ2-7, with D tentatively TRBD1 (5 bases). This CDR3 contains 13 residues. The germline gives CDR1 SGHDT, CDR2 YYEEEE. V lost 0 bases and J 7 bases, leaving 11 bases between the germline ends. CDR3 coding DNA: TGTGCCAGCAGCTTGGTGGCAGGGCATGAGCAGTACTTC. Translation gives CASSLVAGHEQYF.

The chain carries TRBV30 and TRBJ2-3; D possibly corresponds to TRBD2 (6 bases). The CDR3 contains 15 residues. Germline V gene sequence: CDR1 GTSNPN, CDR2 SVGIG (reference sequence). V was pared by 0 bases and J by 2 bases, with 12 bases between. The CDR3 DNA reads TGTGCCTGGAGTGTAGGGCGGGGCCACACAGATACGCAGTATTTT. As protein: CAWSVGRGHTDTQYF. Full variable domain (missing parts from reference TRBV30 and TRBJ2-3): SQTIHQWPATLVQPVGSPLSLECTVEGTSNPNLYWYRQAAGRGLQLLFYSVGIGQISSEVPQNLSASRPQDRQFILSSKKLLLSDSGFYLCAWSVGRGHTDTQYFGPGTRLTVL.

In its sample, this clone was seen a few times. This chain uses TRBV10-3 with TRBJ1-1, with a tentative D call TRBD1 (5 bases). Germline CDR1 ENHRY, CDR2 SYGVKD. Between the trimmed V and J ends, which lost 10 bases and 1 base, there was a span of 10 bases. There are 12 residues in the CDR3. Here the CDR3 reads CATARANTEAFF. The DNA of the CDR3 is TGTGCCACCGCCAGGGCGAACACTGAAGCTTTCTTT.

The chain couples TRBV10-3 to TRBJ1-1, with D possibly being TRBD1 (5 bases). This CDR3 is 14 amino acids long. Trimming cost V 0 bases and J 4 bases, with 9 bases left between them. Per the germline V gene, CDR1 is ENHRY and CDR2 is SYGVKD. The CDR3 coding sequence is TGTGCCATCAGTGAGTCGGGGCGGGTCACTGAAGCTTTCTTT. Protein product: CAISESGRVTEAFF.

The chain carries TRBV25-1 and TRBJ1-1; no reliable D call. This CDR3 is built from 13 residues. Trimming took 4 bases from V and 4 from J, leaving 10 bases between them. Germline values: CDR1 MGHDK, CDR2 SYGVNS. CDR3 in amino acids: CASSGLFGTEAFF. CDR3 coding DNA: TGTGCCAGCAGTGGACTATTTGGCACTGAAGCTTTCTTT.

The chain uses TRBV19 and TRBJ1-5; D remains ambiguous. Per the germline V gene, CDR1 is LNHDA and CDR2 is SQIVND (reference sequence). Between the trimmed V and J ends, which lost 4 bases and 0 bases, there was a span of 7 bases. The CDR3 has 14 residues. This CDR3 reads CASSTVSSNQPQHF. CDR3 bases: TGTGCCAGTAGTACGGTTTCTAGCAATCAGCCCCAGCATTTT.

The chain uses TRBV6-6 and TRBJ1-6, with 7 bases matching TRBD1. Germline assignment: CDR1 MNHNY and CDR2 SVGAGI (reference sequence). CDR3 length: 14 residues. Germline trimming cut 6 bases from V and 9 bases from J; bases unmatched to any gene: 8. Here the CDR3 reads CASSKGQVASPLHF. The DNA of the CDR3 is TGTGCCAGCAGCAAAGGACAGGTGGCTTCACCCCTCCACTTT.

This clone was picked up one time. The chain uses TRBV4-1 and TRBJ1-2; 7 nucleotides match TRBD1. The V and J ends lost 1 base and 7 bases, in that order; junction bases with no gene match: 9. This CDR3 contains 15 residues. Germline V CDR1 and CDR2: MGHRA, YSYEKL. CDR3 loop: CASSQVLRQGGGYTF. CDR3 DNA sequence: TGCGCCAGCAGCCAAGTTTTAAGGCAGGGGGGTGGCTACACCTTC.

The chain joins TRBV7-2 to TRBJ1-1; maybe TRBD1 (6 bases). This CDR3 contains 17 residues. V lost 3 bases and J 1 base, leaving 18 bases between the germline ends. Germline lookup yields CDR1 SGHTA and CDR2 FQGNSA. The CDR3 region is CASSLGPTGSGNTEAFF. The CDR3 nucleotides read TGTGCCAGCAGCTTGGGCCCTACAGGGTCCGGGAACACTGAAGCTTTCTTT. Supplemented by reference TRBV7-2 and TRBJ1-1, the full variable domain reads GAGVSQSPSNKVTEKGKDVELRCDPISGHTALYWYRQSLGQGLEFLIYFQGNSAPDKSGLPSDRFSAERTGGSVSTLTIQRTQQEDSAVYLCASSLGPTGSGNTEAFFGQGTRLTVV.

This clone occurred a few times. The chain employs TRBV9 and TRBJ1-1, with D maybe TRBD1 (6 bases). This CDR3 comprises 14 residues. CDR1 and CDR2 (germline): SGDLS, YYNGEE. V lost 2 bases and J lost 8, with 16 bases in between. The CDR3 DNA reads as TGTGCCAGCAGCGTTGACACTACAGGGAGGGAAGCTTTCTTT. Amino acid sequence: CASSVDTTGREAFF.